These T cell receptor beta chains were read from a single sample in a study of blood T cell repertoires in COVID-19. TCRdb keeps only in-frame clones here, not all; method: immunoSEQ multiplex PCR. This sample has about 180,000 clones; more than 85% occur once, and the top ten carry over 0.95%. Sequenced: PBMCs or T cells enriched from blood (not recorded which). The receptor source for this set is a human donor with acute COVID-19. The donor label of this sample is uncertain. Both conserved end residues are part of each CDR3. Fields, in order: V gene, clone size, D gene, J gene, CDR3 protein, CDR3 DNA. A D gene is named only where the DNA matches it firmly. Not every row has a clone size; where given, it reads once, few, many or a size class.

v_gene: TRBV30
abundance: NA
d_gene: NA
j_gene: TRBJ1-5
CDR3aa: CAWSIAGNQPQHF
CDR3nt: TGTGCCTGGAGTATTGCGGGCAATCAGCCCCAGCATTTT

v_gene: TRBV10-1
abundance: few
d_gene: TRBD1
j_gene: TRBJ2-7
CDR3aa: CASSDRTGAYEQYF
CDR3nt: TGCGCCAGCAGTGACCGGACAGGGGCCTACGAGCAGTACTTC

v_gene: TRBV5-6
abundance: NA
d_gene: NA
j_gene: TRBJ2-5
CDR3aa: CASSLAGWGHETQYF
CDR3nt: TGTGCCAGCAGCTTGGCCGGGTGGGGCCACGAGACCCAGTACTTC

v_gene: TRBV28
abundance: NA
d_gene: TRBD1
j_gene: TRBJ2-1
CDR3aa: CASSLGTGGSEQFF
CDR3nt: TGTGCCAGCAGTTTGGGCACAGGGGGCAGTGAGCAGTTCTTC

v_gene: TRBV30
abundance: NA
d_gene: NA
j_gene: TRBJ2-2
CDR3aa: CAWSVYTGGELFF
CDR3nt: TGTGCCTGGAGTGTCTATACAGGGGGGGAGCTGTTTTTT

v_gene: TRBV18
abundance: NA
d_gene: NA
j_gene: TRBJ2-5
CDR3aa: CASSRESASQETQYF
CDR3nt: TGTGCCAGCTCCCGCGAATCAGCGAGCCAAGAGACCCAGTACTTC

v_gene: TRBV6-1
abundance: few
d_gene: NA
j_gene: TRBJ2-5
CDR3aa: CASSEAQTGYETQYF
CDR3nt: TGTGCCAGCAGTGAAGCGCAGACGGGGTACGAGACCCAGTACTTC

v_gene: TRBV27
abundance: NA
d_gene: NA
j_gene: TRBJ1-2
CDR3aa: CASSAVANNYGYTF
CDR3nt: TGTGCCAGCAGTGCAGTAGCAAACAACTATGGCTACACCTTC

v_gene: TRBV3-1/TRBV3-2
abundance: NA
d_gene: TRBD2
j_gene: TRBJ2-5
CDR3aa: CASSQGGSGGAETQYF
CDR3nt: TGTGCCAGCAGCCAAGGAGGTAGCGGGGGGGCAGAGACCCAGTACTTC

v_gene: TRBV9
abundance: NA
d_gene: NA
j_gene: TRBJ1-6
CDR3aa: CASSPLSSSPLHF
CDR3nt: TGTGCCAGCAGCCCTCTAAGTAGTTCACCCCTCCACTTT

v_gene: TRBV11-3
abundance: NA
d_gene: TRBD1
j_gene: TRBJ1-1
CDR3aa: CASSLDRDREAFF
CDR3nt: TGTGCCAGCAGCTTAGATCGCGACAGGGAGGCTTTCTTT

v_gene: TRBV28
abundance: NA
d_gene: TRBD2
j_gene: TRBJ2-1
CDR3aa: CASSHTGTSGVNEQFF
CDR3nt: TGTGCCAGCAGCCACACCGGGACTAGCGGGGTAAATGAGCAGTTCTTC

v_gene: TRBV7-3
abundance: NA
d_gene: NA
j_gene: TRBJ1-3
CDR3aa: CASSLQSPGTSGNTIYF
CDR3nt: TGTGCCAGCAGCTTACAGTCGCCGGGAACCTCTGGAAACACCATATATTTT

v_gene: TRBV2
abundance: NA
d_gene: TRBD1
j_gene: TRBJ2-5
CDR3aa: CASRNGTAETQYF
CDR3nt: TGTGCCAGCAGAAATGGGACAGCCGAGACCCAGTACTTC

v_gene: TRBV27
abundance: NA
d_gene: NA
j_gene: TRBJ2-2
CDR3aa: CASSPGTRTGELFF
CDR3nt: TGTGCCAGCTCCCCCGGGACAAGAACTGGGGAGCTGTTTTTT

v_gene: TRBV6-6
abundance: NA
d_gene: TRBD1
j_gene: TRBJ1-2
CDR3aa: CASTSRMGQGNYGYTF
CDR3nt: TGTGCCAGCACTTCTCGAATGGGACAGGGGAACTATGGCTACACCTTC

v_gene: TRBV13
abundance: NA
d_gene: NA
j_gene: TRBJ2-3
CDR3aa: CASSLQFREPDTQYF
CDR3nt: TGTGCCAGCAGCTTACAGTTCAGGGAACCAGATACGCAGTATTTT

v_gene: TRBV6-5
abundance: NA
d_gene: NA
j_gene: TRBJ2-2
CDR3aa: CASRGGAGTGELFF
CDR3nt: TGTGCCAGCAGGGGGGGGGCTGGCACCGGGGAGCTGTTTTTT

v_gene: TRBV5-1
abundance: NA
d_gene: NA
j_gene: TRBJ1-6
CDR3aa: CASSFLGAGSPLHF
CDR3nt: TGCGCCAGCAGCTTTTTGGGGGCCGGTTCACCCCTCCACTTT

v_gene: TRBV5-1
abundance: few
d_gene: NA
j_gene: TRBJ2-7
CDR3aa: CASSFTQGLYEQYF
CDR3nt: TGCGCCAGCAGCTTCACGCAGGGTCTGTACGAGCAGTACTTC

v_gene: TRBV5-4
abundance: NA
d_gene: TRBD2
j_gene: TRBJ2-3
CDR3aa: CASSRSGGTDTQYF
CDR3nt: TGTGCCAGCAGCAGGAGCGGGGGGACAGATACGCAGTATTTT

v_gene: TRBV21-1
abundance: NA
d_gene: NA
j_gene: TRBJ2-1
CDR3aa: CASSKGTGGSYNEQFF
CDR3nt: TGTGCCAGCAGCAAAGGGACAGGGGGATCCTACAATGAGCAGTTCTTC

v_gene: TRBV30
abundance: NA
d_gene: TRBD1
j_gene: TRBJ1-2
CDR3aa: CAWGQGGSFYGYTF
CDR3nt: TGTGCCTGGGGACAGGGGGGTTCGTTTTATGGCTACACCTTC

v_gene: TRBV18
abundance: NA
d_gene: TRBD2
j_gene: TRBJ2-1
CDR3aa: CASSPPGLGYNEQFF
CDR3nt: TGTGCCAGCTCACCGCCGGGACTAGGGTACAATGAGCAGTTCTTC

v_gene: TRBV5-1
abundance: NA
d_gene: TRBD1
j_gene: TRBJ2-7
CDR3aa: CASSSGQGLDEQYF
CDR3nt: TGCGCCAGCAGCTCGGGACAGGGGCTTGACGAGCAGTACTTC

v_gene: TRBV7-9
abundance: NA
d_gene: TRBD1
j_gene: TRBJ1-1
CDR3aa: CASSLAGQRNTEAFF
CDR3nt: TGTGCCAGCAGCTTAGCGGGACAGCGGAACACTGAAGCTTTCTTT

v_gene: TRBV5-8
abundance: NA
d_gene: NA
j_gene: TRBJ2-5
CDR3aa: CASSFGGEQETQYF
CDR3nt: TGTGCCAGCAGCTTCGGAGGGGAACAAGAGACCCAGTACTTC

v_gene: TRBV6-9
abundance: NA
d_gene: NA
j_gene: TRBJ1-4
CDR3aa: CASSYEQGPEKLFF
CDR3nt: TGTGCCAGCAGTTATGAGCAGGGCCCAGAAAAACTGTTTTTT

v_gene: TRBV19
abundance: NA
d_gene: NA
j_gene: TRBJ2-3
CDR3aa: CASSKGAVPTDTQYF
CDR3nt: TGTGCCAGTAGTAAAGGCGCGGTCCCCACAGATACGCAGTATTTT

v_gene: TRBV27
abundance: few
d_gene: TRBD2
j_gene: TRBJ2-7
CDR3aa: CASSFNAGGTEQYF
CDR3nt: TGTGCCAGCAGTTTTAACGCGGGGGGGACCGAGCAGTACTTC

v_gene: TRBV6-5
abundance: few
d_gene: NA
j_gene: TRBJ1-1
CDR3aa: CASSYNTPGNTEAFF
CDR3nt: TGTGCCAGCAGTTACAATACCCCGGGGAACACTGAAGCTTTCTTT

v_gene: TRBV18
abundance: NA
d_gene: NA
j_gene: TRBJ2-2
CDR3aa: CASSPRPQGGTGELFF
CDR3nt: TGTGCCAGCTCACCACGCCCACAGGGAGGGACCGGGGAGCTGTTTTTT

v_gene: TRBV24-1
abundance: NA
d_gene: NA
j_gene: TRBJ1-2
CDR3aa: CATSDPDSLYTF
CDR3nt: TGTGCCACCAGTGATCCGGACAGCCTCTACACCTTC

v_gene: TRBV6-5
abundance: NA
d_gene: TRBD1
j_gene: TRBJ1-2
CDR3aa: CASSWGQGAHGYTF
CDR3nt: TGTGCCAGCAGTTGGGGACAGGGGGCGCATGGCTACACCTTC

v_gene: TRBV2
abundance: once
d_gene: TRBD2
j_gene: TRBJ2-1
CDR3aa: CASSVGLAGVVGEQFF
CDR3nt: TGTGCCAGCAGTGTGGGACTAGCGGGGGTTGTTGGTGAGCAGTTCTTC

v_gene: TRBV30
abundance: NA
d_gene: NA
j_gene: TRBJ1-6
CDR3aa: CAWSVPRDMSRSPLHF
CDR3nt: TGTGCCTGGAGTGTACCGAGGGACATGTCGCGTTCACCCCTCCACTTT

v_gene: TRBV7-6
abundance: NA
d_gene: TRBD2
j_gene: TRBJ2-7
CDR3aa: CASSDTSGDEQYF
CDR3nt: TGTGCCAGCAGCGACACTAGCGGGGACGAGCAGTACTTC